This TCR beta chain came from a study of blood T cell repertoires in COVID-19. Clones were sequenced by immunoSEQ multiplex PCR, and TCRdb holds only the in-frame ones, with some missing. The repertoire holds 200,000 to 250,000 clones, around 91% seen once, with 3.5% in the top ten. V lost 5 bases to trimming and J lost 2 bases; unmatched junction nucleotides: 1. The CDR3 spans 13 residues. The chain couples TRBV12-3 or TRBV12-4 to TRBJ2-7; 9 bases agree with TRBD2. The sequenced sample was PBMCs or T cells enriched from blood (not recorded which). This receptor was taken from a woman aged 18 to 35 in a cohort exposed to, infected with or recovered from COVID-19 (not recorded which). For the CDR3, the DNA is TGTGCCAGCAGTCGACTAGCGGCCTACGAGCAGTACTTC. It yields the protein CASSRLAAYEQYF.